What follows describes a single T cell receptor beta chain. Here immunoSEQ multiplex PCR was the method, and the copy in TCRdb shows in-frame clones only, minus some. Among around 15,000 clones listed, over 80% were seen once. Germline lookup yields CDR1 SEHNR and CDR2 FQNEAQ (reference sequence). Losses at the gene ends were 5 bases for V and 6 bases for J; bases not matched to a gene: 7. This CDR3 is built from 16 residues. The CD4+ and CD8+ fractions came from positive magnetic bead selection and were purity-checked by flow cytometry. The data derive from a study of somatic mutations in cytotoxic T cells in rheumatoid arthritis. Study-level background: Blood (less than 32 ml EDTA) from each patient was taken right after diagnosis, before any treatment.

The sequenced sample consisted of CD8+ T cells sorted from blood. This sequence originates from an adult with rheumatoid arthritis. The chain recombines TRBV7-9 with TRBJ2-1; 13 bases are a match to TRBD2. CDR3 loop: CASSQPTSGRFNEQFF. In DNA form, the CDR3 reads TGTGCCAGCAGCCAACCGACTAGCGGGAGGTTCAATGAGCAGTTCTTC.